What follows are 20 T cell receptor beta chains derived from one specimen sequenced in a study of blood T cell repertoires in COVID-19. TCRdb's copy holds only in-frame clones and misses some; the assay was immunoSEQ multiplex PCR. This sample has some 120,000 clones, with under 85% found just once. The sequencing sample was made of peripheral blood. Receptors were obtained from a woman aged 60-75 years with acute or convalescent COVID-19.

This chain connects TRBV12-3 or TRBV12-4 to TRBJ1-2; a possible D gene is TRBD1 (5 bases). The CDR3 sequence is 13 residues long. V was pared by 3 bases and J by 8 bases, with 13 bases between. The CDR3 reads CASSFPREGGYTF. In DNA form, the CDR3 reads TGTGCCAGCAGTTTTCCCAGGGAAGGCGGCTACACCTTC.

CDR3 region: CASRLPGQNTGELFF. CDR3 DNA sequence: TGTGCCAGCAGGCTACCGGGACAGAACACCGGGGAGCTGTTTTTT. The chain links TRBV7-8 to TRBJ2-2, with a weak D call TRBD1 (6 bases). The CDR3 has 15 residues. Germline V gives CDR1 SGHVS, CDR2 FQNEAQ. Trimming pared 6 bases from V and 1 base from J, leaving 12 bases between.

The gene calls are TRBV19 and TRBJ2-2, with 10 bases lining up with TRBD2. This CDR3 is built from 15 residues. V shed 4 bases and J 4 bases; nucleotides not matched to a gene: 3. CDR1 LNHDA and CDR2 SQIVND come from the germline V gene (reference sequence). The CDR3 is CASSTRTSGTGELFF. The CDR3 DNA reads TGTGCCAGTAGTACTAGGACTAGCGGCACCGGGGAGCTGTTTTTT.

V gene TRBV24-1 combines with J gene TRBJ2-3; maybe TRBD1 (5 bases). This CDR3 has 17 amino acids. CDR1 and CDR2 (germline): KGHDR, SFDVKD. Trimming took off 4 bases at V and 1 base at J, with 17 bases between the two ends. The CDR3 region has the DNA TGTGCCACCAGTGACTCCCCAGGGTTTCCTGGCACAGATACGCAGTATTTT. Translation gives CATSDSPGFPGTDTQYF.

This rearrangement joins TRBV5-4 to TRBJ1-1; D perhaps matches TRBD1 (6 bases). There are 15 residues in the CDR3. Germline CDR1 reads SGHNT; CDR2 reads YYREEE (reference sequence). Trimming took 0 bases from V and 0 from J, leaving 9 bases between them. In nucleotides, the CDR3 is TGTGCCAGCAGCTTGGATGGACAGTTGAACACTGAAGCTTTCTTT. Its protein is CASSLDGQLNTEAFF.

This chain joins TRBV6-2 or TRBV6-3 and TRBJ1-6; D is unclear. V dropped 4 bases and J dropped 6 bases, with 10 bases sitting between them. Looked up from germline, CDR1 is MNHEY and CDR2 is SVGEGT. The CDR3 contains 14 residues. The CDR3 is CASSWARTNSPLHF. Here the CDR3 DNA reads TGTGCCAGCAGTTGGGCCCGAACTAATTCACCCCTCCACTTT.

The CDR3 nucleotides read TGTGCCCGTGGCGGACAGGGGATTTGGACTGAAGCTTTCTTT. Translated: CARGGQGIWTEAFF. The chain links TRBV21-1 to TRBJ1-1; the table calls TRBD1, which could not be checked here. TRBV21-1 is reported as a pseudogene. The CDR3 has 14 amino acids.

The chain links TRBV25-1 to TRBJ1-1, with 7 bases fitting TRBD1. This CDR3 has 12 amino acids. The trim removed 5 bases at V and 10 bases at J, leaving 7 bases unmatched. Germline assignment: CDR1 MGHDK and CDR2 SYGVNS. CDR3 DNA sequence: TGTGCCAGCAGTCTACAGGGGAATTTAGCTTTCTTT. Encoded protein: CASSLQGNLAFF.

This sequence joins TRBV9 and TRBJ2-3, with 7 nucleotides matching TRBD1. The length of the CDR3 is 17 residues. V shed 4 bases and J 2 bases; nucleotides not matched to a gene: 13. Germline values: CDR1 SGDLS, CDR2 YYNGEE. In DNA form, the CDR3 reads TGTGCCAGCAGCTTTAGAAGAGGGGGCGGAAACACAGATACGCAGTATTTT. It encodes CASSFRRGGGNTDTQYF.

This rearrangement joins TRBV13 to TRBJ2-4; D ambiguous. Trimming removed 5 bases from V and 3 bases from J, with 11 bases in between. The CDR3 is made up of 14 amino acids. The germline V gene encodes CDR1 PRHDT and CDR2 FYEKMQ (reference sequence). The CDR3, as DNA: TGTGCCAGCAGCCCGCAGTCTCGCAAAAACATTCAGTACTTC. It codes for CASSPQSRKNIQYF.

This clone appeared a few times. The rearrangement joins TRBV29-1 to TRBJ1-2; TRBD1 agrees at 9 bases. V shed 3 bases, J shed 7 bases, and the junction held 6 bases outside the gene matches. Germline V lookup: CDR1 SQVTM, CDR2 ANQGSEA. The CDR3 has 13 amino acids. The CDR3 region has the DNA TGCAGCGTTGAGACAGGGGGTTCTCGTGGCTACACCTTC. Amino acids: CSVETGGSRGYTF.

The chain uses TRBV5-5 and TRBJ1-1; D is uncertain. Per germline, CDR1 SGHKS and CDR2 YYEKEE (reference sequence). The CDR3 runs to 13 residues. Deletions cut 4 bases from V and 7 bases from J, with 14 bases between. The CDR3 loop reads CASSPVTEVEAFF. As DNA, the CDR3 is TGTGCCAGCAGCCCTGTGACGGAGGTTGAAGCTTTCTTT.

This chain connects TRBV4-1 to TRBJ2-7; 9 bases are a match to TRBD2. The CDR3 length is 16 residues. Germline CDR1 MGHRA, CDR2 YSYEKL. The V gene end was trimmed by 4 bases and the J gene end by 1 base; junction bases not matched to a gene: 8. DNA for the CDR3: TGCGCCAGCAGCCTTCTTACTAGCGGGCGTTCCTACGAGCAGTACTTC. It codes for CASSLLTSGRSYEQYF.

The V call is TRBV30, the J call TRBJ1-5; 7 bases align to TRBD1. The CDR3 is 13 amino acids. Germline lookup yields CDR1 GTSNPN and CDR2 SVGIG (reference sequence). V gave up 0 bases and J gave up 6 bases; unmatched junction bases: 2. The CDR3 reads CAWSVQGGQPQHF. The CDR3 DNA reads TGTGCCTGGAGTGTCCAGGGGGGTCAGCCCCAGCATTTT.

The genes are TRBV5-6 and TRBJ1-6; 10 bases align to TRBD1. Germline assignment: CDR1 SGHDT and CDR2 YYEEEE. This CDR3 contains 15 residues. With 4 bases clipped from V and 10 bases from J, the junction kept 8 bases outside the gene matches. The DNA of the CDR3 is TGTGCCAGCAGCGTCGACAGGGGGCGCGTCTCACCCCTCCACTTT. Protein: CASSVDRGRVSPLHF. Full variable domain (outside the CDR3, taken from reference TRBV5-6 and TRBJ1-6): DAGVTQSPTHLIKTRGQQVTLRCSPKSGHDTVSWYQQALGQGPQFIFQYYEEEERQRGNFPDRFSGHQFPNYSSELNVNALLLGDSALYLCASSVDRGRVSPLHFGNGTRLTVT.

The chain has TRBV10-2 and TRBJ2-3, with D possibly being TRBD1 (5 bases). The CDR3 is made up of 14 amino acids. Germline V gene lookup returns CDR1 WSHSY and CDR2 SAAADI. Trimming removed 6 bases at V and 3 bases at J, with 13 bases between. In DNA, the CDR3 is TGCGCCAGCAGAGGGTTCAGGGCAACAGATACGCAGTATTTT. As protein: CASRGFRATDTQYF.

The chain links TRBV5-1 to TRBJ1-2; 9 nucleotides match TRBD1. The CDR3 runs to 18 residues. CDR1 is SGHRS and CDR2 is YFSETQ in the germline V gene. V lost 4 bases to trimming and J lost 4 bases; unmatched junction nucleotides: 17. CDR3 coding DNA: TGCGCCAGCAGCCCGGGACAGGGATCAGCCACTATCCGCTATGGCTACACCTTC. It is translated as CASSPGQGSATIRYGYTF.

Details on this clone: The junction departs from germline at one end; a sequencing error may be responsible. The chain recombines TRBV19 with TRBJ1-5; D ambiguous. Germline CDR1 and CDR2: LNHDA and SQIVND (reference sequence). The CDR3 runs to 14 residues. CDR3 sequence reads: CASSITAGGQAQHF. The CDR3 nucleotides are TGTGCCAGTAGTATAACGGCAGGAGGTCAGGCCCAGCATTTT. Full variable domain (outside the CDR3, taken from reference TRBV19 and TRBJ1-5): DGGITQSPKYLFRKEGQNVTLSCEQNLNHDAMYWYRQDPGQGLRLIYYSQIVNDFQKGDIAEGYSVSREKKESFPLTVTSAQKNPTAFYLCASSITAGGQAQHFGDGTRLSIL.

The J gene is TRBJ1-1, the V gene TRBV6-5; perhaps TRBD1 as D (5 bases). This CDR3 is built from 13 residues. Trimming took off 6 bases at V and 1 base at J, with 9 bases between the two ends. Per the germline V gene, CDR1 is MNHEY and CDR2 is SVGAGI. This CDR3 is CASRTDRNTEAFF. The CDR3, as DNA: TGTGCCAGCAGGACAGACAGGAACACTGAAGCTTTCTTT.

The chain couples TRBV18 to TRBJ1-4; 8 positions match TRBD1. The junction had 7 bases not matched to a gene; V was cut back by 3 bases and J by 7 bases. CDR1 is KGHSH and CDR2 is LQKENI in the germline V gene. This CDR3 spans 15 amino acids. The CDR3 DNA is TGTGCCAGCTCACCCCTCCCAGGGGGCGGTGAAAAACTGTTTTTT. Amino acids: CASSPLPGGGEKLFF.